This record concerns one T cell receptor beta chain sequence. Its antigen is as yet unknown. This sample is drawn from a study of OX40 agonist ivuxolimab in advanced cancers. In the study overall: Enrolled patients in dose escalation had cancers that were hepatocellular carcinoma, melanoma, renal cell or head and neck cancer.

Measured with immunoSEQ multiplex PCR; TCRdb has only the in-frame clones, and not every one. The profile covers nearly 110,000 clones, with about nine tenths appearing a single time and around 0.5% taken by the ten largest. Study-level findings and limits: Both blood CD4+ and CD8+ T cells showed clonal growth by week 6 at 0.1 to 3.0 mg/kg. Patients who responded partially at 0.1-3.0 mg/kg showed clonal expansion ranking among the lowest.

V was pared by 3 bases and J by 7 bases, with 7 bases of the junction left unmatched. Germline V CDR1 and CDR2: ENHRY, SYGVKD. The CDR3 has 15 amino acids. The specimen was CD4+ or CD8+ T cells sorted from blood, collected in a trial of the OX40 agonist ivuxolimab. The chain joins TRBV10-3 to TRBJ2-1; 9 nucleotides line up with TRBD1. The receptor's source is an adult with an advanced solid tumor such as melanoma, head and neck, liver or kidney cancer. The CDR3 loop reads CAISDPGTGRNEQFF. DNA for the CDR3: TGTGCCATCAGTGATCCCGGGACAGGGAGGAATGAGCAGTTCTTC.